This TCR beta chain is from a study of immune evolution from preneoplasia to lung adenocarcinoma. For the study at large: HLA loss of heterozygosity: 6% to 7.5% AIS, about 15% MIA, about 35% ADC, none AAH.

V trimming: 4 bases; J trimming: 5 bases; junction bases outside the gene matches: 5. Germline V CDR1 and CDR2: LNHDA, SQIVND (reference sequence). The CDR3 runs 14 residues. General study results and limits: KRAS-mutant nodules had the highest T cell clonality. Top clone frequencies peaked in normal lung, apparently declining through invasive adenocarcinoma.

Concerning this clone itself: What it binds is not known.

Assay used: immunoSEQ multiplex PCR; TCRdb lists only in-frame clones, some missing. Of fewer than 11,000 clones detected, around three quarters appear once; the ten largest clones hold 4.8%. After pathologic assessment, macro-dissection selected premalignant or tumor cells for extraction. The receptor was derived from a person in their 70s with lung adenocarcinoma. Source material: FFPE minimally invasive lung adenocarcinoma tissue. The chain recombines TRBV19 with TRBJ2-5; 9 nucleotides line up with TRBD1. In DNA, the CDR3 is TGTGCCAGTAGTACGATCGGACAGGGGGAGACCCAGTACTTC. This gives the protein CASSTIGQGETQYF.